Shown below are 2 T cell receptor beta chains from a single sample sequenced in a study of graft-versus-host responses after intestinal transplantation. Clones were sequenced by immunoSEQ multiplex PCR, and TCRdb holds only the in-frame ones, with some missing. The data hold under 20,000 clones, with over 35% observed a single time. The specimen was alloreactive CD4+ T cells from a mixed lymphocyte reaction culture, collected before intestinal transplant. The subset was: CFSE-low proliferating T cells sorted from approximately six-day pre-transplant mixed lymphocyte reaction (GvH or HvG direction). The receptors were sampled from a human patient who received an intestinal transplant.

The chain couples TRBV28 to TRBJ1-2, with 7 bases that match TRBD1. The CDR3 extends over 16 amino acids. Looked up from germline, CDR1 is MDHEN and CDR2 is SYDVKM. Losses at the gene ends were 5 bases for V and 0 bases for J; bases not matched to a gene: 9. The CDR3 loop reads CASSELKGAANYGYTF. The CDR3 DNA follows: TGTGCCAGCAGTGAACTTAAGGGGGCTGCTAACTATGGCTACACCTTC.

This clone was seen only a few times. The J gene is TRBJ2-5, the V gene TRBV2, with D uncertain. This CDR3 region has 15 residues. The germline V gene has CDR1 SNHLY and CDR2 FYNNEI. V was pared by 7 bases and J by 5 bases, with 20 bases between. The CDR3 region is CASKRNSRASETQYF. Here the CDR3 DNA reads TGTGCCAGCAAGCGAAACAGTCGGGCCAGCGAGACCCAGTACTTC.